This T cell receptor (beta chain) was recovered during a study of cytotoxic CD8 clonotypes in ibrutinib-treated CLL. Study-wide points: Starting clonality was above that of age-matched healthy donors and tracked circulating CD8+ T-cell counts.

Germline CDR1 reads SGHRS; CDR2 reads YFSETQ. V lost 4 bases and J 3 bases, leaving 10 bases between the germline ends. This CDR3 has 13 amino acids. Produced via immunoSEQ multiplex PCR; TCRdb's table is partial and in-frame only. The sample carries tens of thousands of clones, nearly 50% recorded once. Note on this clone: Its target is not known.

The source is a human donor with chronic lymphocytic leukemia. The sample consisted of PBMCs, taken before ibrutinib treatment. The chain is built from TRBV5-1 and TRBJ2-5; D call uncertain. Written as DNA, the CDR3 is TGCGCCAGCAGCCGGAGCGAGAAAGAGACCCAGTACTTC. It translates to CASSRSEKETQYF. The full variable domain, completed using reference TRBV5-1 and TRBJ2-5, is KAGVTQTPRYLIKTRGQQVTLSCSPISGHRSVSWYQQTPGQGLQFLFEYFSETQRNKGNFPGRFSGRQFSNSRSEMNVSTLELGDSALYLCASSRSEKETQYFGPGTRLLVL.